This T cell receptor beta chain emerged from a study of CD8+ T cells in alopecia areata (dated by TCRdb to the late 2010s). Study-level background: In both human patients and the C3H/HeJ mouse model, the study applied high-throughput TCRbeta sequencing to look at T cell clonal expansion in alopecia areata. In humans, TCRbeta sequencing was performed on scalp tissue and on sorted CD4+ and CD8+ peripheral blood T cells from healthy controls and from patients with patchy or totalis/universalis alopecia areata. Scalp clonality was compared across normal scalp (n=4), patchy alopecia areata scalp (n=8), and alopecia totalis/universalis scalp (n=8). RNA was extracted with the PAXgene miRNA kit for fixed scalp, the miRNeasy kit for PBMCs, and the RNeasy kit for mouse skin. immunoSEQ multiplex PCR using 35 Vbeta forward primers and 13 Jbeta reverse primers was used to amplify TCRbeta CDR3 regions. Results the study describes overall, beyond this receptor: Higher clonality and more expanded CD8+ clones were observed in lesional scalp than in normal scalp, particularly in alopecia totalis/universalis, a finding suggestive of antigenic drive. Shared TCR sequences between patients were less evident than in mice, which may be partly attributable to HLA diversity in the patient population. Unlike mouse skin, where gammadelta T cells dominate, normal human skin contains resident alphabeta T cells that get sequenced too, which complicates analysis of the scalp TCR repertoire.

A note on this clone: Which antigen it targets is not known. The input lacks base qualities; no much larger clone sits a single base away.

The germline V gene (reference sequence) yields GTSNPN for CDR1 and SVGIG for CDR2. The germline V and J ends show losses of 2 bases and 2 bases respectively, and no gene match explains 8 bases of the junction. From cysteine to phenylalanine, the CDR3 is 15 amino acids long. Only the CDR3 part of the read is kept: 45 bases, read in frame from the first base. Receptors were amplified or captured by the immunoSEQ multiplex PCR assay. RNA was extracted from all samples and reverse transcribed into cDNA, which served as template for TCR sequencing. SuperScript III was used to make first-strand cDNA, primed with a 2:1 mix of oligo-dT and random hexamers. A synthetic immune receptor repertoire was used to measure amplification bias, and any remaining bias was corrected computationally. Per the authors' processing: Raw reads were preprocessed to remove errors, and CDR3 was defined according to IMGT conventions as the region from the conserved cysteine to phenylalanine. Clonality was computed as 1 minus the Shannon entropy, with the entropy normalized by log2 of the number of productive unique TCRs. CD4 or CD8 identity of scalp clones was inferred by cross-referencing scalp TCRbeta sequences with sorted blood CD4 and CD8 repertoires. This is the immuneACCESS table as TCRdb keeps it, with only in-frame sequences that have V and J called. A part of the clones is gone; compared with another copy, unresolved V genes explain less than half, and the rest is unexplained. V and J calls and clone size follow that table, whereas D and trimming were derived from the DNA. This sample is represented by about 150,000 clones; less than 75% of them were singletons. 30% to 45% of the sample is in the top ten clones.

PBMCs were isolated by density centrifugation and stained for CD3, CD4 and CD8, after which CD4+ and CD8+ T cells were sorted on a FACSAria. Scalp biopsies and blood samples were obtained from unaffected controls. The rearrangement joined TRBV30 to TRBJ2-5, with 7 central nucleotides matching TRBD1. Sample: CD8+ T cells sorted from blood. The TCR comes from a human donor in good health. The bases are TGTGCCTGGAGTATCCCCCGACAGGGTCAAGAGACCCAGTACTTC. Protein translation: CAWSIPRQGQETQYF.